The 20 T cell receptor beta chains reported below all come from one sample, sequenced in a study of cytomegalovirus exposure and HLA in healthy donors (dated by TCRdb to 2016 to 2017). The library was prepared using the immunoSEQ multiplex PCR assay. For the multiplex PCR, a mixture combining 60 forward primers for TCR Vbeta segments and 13 reverse primers for TCR Jbeta segments was used. Here the immuneACCESS table is served through TCRdb, limited to in-frame sequences with V and J called. Missing clones are a known gap in these copies; in checked studies unresolved V genes cover under half, and the rest lacks a known reason. The table for this sample lists approximately 110,000 clones. The top ten hold around 3.4% of the sample. Sequencing was performed on PBMCs. The receptors come from a man aged 25 to 45 in good health and CMV-seronegative.

This sequence joins TRBV2 and TRBJ1-2, with D tentatively TRBD1 (5 bases). Trimming left V 1 base short and J 4 bases short, with 16 bases between. The CDR3 totals 16 residues. CDR1 and CDR2 from the germline V gene are SNHLY and FYNNEI. The CDR3 here is CASSEVPTVGSYGYTF. In DNA, the CDR3 is TGTGCCAGCAGTGAAGTTCCGACAGTGGGGTCCTATGGCTACACCTTC. Full variable domain (rest looked up from reference TRBV2 and TRBJ1-2): EPEVTQTPSHQVTQMGQEVILRCVPISNHLYFYWYRQILGQKVEFLVSFYNNEISEKSEIFDDQFSVERPDGSNFTLKIRSTKLEDSAMYFCASSEVPTVGSYGYTFGSGTRLTVV.

The gene calls are TRBV7-9 and TRBJ2-2; 7 bases are a match to TRBD1. The CDR3 sequence is 16 residues long. J gave up 3 bases and V 4 bases, and 8 bases lay outside the gene matches. The germline V gene has CDR1 SEHNR and CDR2 FQNEAQ (reference sequence). The CDR3 loop is CASSSPGQRYTGELFF. CDR3 nucleotides: TGTGCCAGCAGCTCGCCGGGACAGAGATACACCGGGGAGCTGTTTTTT.

V and J are TRBV10-3 and TRBJ2-7, with 10 bases fitting TRBD2. V lost 10 bases, J lost 6 bases, and 12 bases stayed unmatched. The CDR3 consists of 14 residues. Germline V lookup: CDR1 ENHRY, CDR2 SYGVKD. CDR3 sequence reads: CASGESGGAGEQYF. In DNA form, the CDR3 reads TGTGCCAGCGGTGAGAGCGGGGGGGCGGGCGAGCAGTACTTC.

The chain recombines TRBV7-9 with TRBJ2-1; D might be TRBD2 (5 bases). Germline CDR1 reads SEHNR; CDR2 reads FQNEAQ (reference sequence). This CDR3 region has 16 residues. V dropped 1 base and J dropped 3 bases, with 13 bases sitting between them. CDR3 sequence: CASSLVGGFRYNEQFF. The DNA of the CDR3 is TGTGCCAGCAGCTTAGTTGGCGGGTTCCGCTACAATGAGCAGTTCTTC.

The chain is built from TRBV13 and TRBJ1-3, with 7 bases lining up with TRBD1. The V segment lost 4 bases and the J segment 4 bases; nucleotides outside the gene matches: 4. There are 14 residues in the CDR3. In germline, CDR1 is PRHDT, CDR2 FYEKMQ (reference sequence). The CDR3 protein is CASSSTGPGNTIYF. The CDR3 coding sequence is TGTGCCAGCAGCTCGACAGGGCCCGGAAACACCATATATTTT.

The chain has TRBV10-3 and TRBJ1-5; 8 bases are shared with TRBD1. Looked up from germline, CDR1 is ENHRY and CDR2 is SYGVKD. The CDR3 contains 16 residues. J gave up 0 bases and V 10 bases, and 11 bases lay outside the gene matches. CDR3 region: CAKQGALAYSNQPQHF. The CDR3 DNA reads as TGTGCCAAGCAGGGGGCTCTAGCCTATAGCAATCAGCCCCAGCATTTT.

V usage is TRBV27 and J usage is TRBJ1-1, with D possibly TRBD1 on 6 matching bases. Germline V gene lookup returns CDR1 MNHEY and CDR2 SMNVEV (reference sequence). Trimming removed 1 base at V and 0 bases at J, with 15 bases between. The CDR3 runs to 17 residues. The CDR3 reads CASSLFSTWTVNTEAFF. DNA of the CDR3: TGTGCCAGCAGTTTATTTTCTACCTGGACAGTGAACACTGAAGCTTTCTTT.

The chain joins TRBV21-1 to TRBJ1-5; the table's TRBD1 call for D was not verified on the DNA. TRBV21-1 counts as a pseudogene. CDR3 size: 17 residues. This chain's CDR3 is CASSKIGTGGTNQPQHF. The DNA for the CDR3 is TGTGCCAGCAGCAAAATTGGAACAGGGGGGACCAATCAGCCCCAGCATTTT.

The chain employs TRBV7-2 and TRBJ2-1; TRBD2 might be the D (6 bases). Germline-derived CDR1 and CDR2 are SGHTA and FQGNSA. V lost 5 bases and J lost 0, with 17 bases in between. The CDR3 runs to 17 residues. The CDR3 region is CASSPTWDFSSYNEQFF. The CDR3 DNA reads as TGTGCCAGCAGCCCGACCTGGGACTTTAGCTCCTACAATGAGCAGTTCTTC.

The chain recombines TRBV30 with TRBJ2-5, with 7 nucleotides matching TRBD1. Germline V gene lookup returns CDR1 GTSNPN and CDR2 SVGIG (reference sequence). The CDR3 has 15 residues. V dropped 3 bases and J dropped 4; count of bases not matched to a gene: 11. For the CDR3, the DNA is TGTGCCTGGAGCCCAGGGGGTAGGGTCTTAGAGACCCAGTACTTC. Amino acids: CAWSPGGRVLETQYF.

The gene calls are TRBV9 and TRBJ1-4; 9 bases agree with TRBD1. Trimming at V came to 4 bases and at J to 5 bases, leaving 6 bases not matched to a gene. The CDR3 totals 15 residues. Germline V lookup: CDR1 SGDLS, CDR2 YYNGEE. The CDR3 DNA reads as TGTGCCAGCAGCAGCCGGGACAGGGTAAATGAAAAACTGTTTTTT. Its translation: CASSSRDRVNEKLFF.

This CDR3 is CASRRSYTMNSETQYF. The CDR3 DNA reads TGCGCCAGCAGGAGGTCTTATACCATGAATTCGGAGACCCAGTACTTC. The chain combines TRBV5-1 with TRBJ2-5; the D is unclear. Trimming took 5 bases from V and 5 from J, leaving 22 bases between them. This CDR3 has 16 amino acids. CDR1 and CDR2 from the germline V gene are SGHRS and YFSETQ.

The chain links TRBV5-1 to TRBJ1-2; 9 bases are shared with TRBD1. J was trimmed by 3 bases and V by 4 bases; bases with no gene match: 4. The length of the CDR3 is 14 residues. Germline assignment: CDR1 SGHRS and CDR2 YFSETQ. CDR3 residues: CASSEQGADYGYTF. The CDR3 nucleotides read TGCGCCAGCAGCGAACAGGGGGCGGACTATGGCTACACCTTC.

This chain connects TRBV9 to TRBJ2-2; weak D call: TRBD1 (5 bases). Trimming removed 0 bases from V and 10 bases from J, with 10 bases in between. Per the germline V gene, CDR1 is SGDLS and CDR2 is YYNGEE. This CDR3 region has 13 residues. CDR3 residues: CASSVGSREELFF. The DNA for the CDR3 is TGTGCCAGCAGCGTAGGAAGCAGGGAGGAGCTGTTTTTT.

Comment on this clone: The germline gene is not matched at one end of the junction; a read error may be the cause. This sequence joins TRBV18 and TRBJ1-3; D ambiguous. Germline V gene sequence: CDR1 KGHSH, CDR2 LQKENI. The CDR3 is 14 amino acids. The chain's CDR3 is CASSPHADGNTIYF. The DNA for the CDR3 is TGTGCCAGCTCCCCACACGCGGATGGAAACACCATATATTTT.

This sequence joins TRBV5-5 and TRBJ2-7; TRBD1 agrees at 11 bases. The trim removed 0 bases at V and 3 bases at J, leaving 11 bases unmatched. The CDR3 runs to 18 residues. The germline gives CDR1 SGHKS, CDR2 YYEKEE (reference sequence). Here the CDR3 reads CASSLAGQGASLFYEQYF. The DNA of the CDR3 is TGTGCCAGCAGCTTGGCCGGACAGGGGGCAAGCCTTTTCTACGAGCAGTACTTC. The full variable domain, with the rest looked up from reference TRBV5-5 and TRBJ2-7, is DAGVTQSPTHLIKTRGQQVTLRCSPISGHKSVSWYQQVLGQGPQFIFQYYEKEERGRGNFPDRFSARQFPNYSSELNVNALLLGDSALYLCASSLAGQGASLFYEQYFGPGTRLTVT.

The J gene is TRBJ2-7, the V gene TRBV15, with TRBD1 matching over 7 bases. This CDR3 contains 19 residues. Germline V lookup: CDR1 LNHNV, CDR2 YYDKDF (reference sequence). The V segment lost 0 bases and the J segment 0 bases; nucleotides outside the gene matches: 14. CDR3: CATSRDLVGTAHSSYEQYF. In DNA, the CDR3 is TGTGCCACCAGCAGAGATCTCGTAGGGACAGCTCACAGCTCCTACGAGCAGTACTTC.

V gene TRBV9 combines with J gene TRBJ1-2; 7 nucleotides line up with TRBD1. The germline V gene encodes CDR1 SGDLS and CDR2 YYNGEE. The V gene end was trimmed by 2 bases and the J gene end by 0 bases; junction bases not matched to a gene: 4. This CDR3 has 15 residues. CDR3 nucleotides: TGTGCCAGCAGCGTGAAGGACAGGCCTAACTATGGCTACACCTTC. It translates to CASSVKDRPNYGYTF.

V usage is TRBV6-6 and J usage is TRBJ2-5, with 8 positions matching TRBD2. V was clipped by 6 bases and J by 5 bases; unmatched bases: 5. This CDR3 contains 13 residues. The germline gives CDR1 MNHNY, CDR2 SVGAGI (reference sequence). The CDR3 bases are TGTGCCAGCAGCATACTAGCGGAGGAGACCCAGTACTTC. Its protein product is CASSILAEETQYF.

V gene TRBV6-5 combines with J gene TRBJ2-1; 7 positions agree with TRBD2. V lost 5 bases and J lost 8; bases outside the gene matches: 6. The CDR3 is made up of 13 amino acids. Germline V gene data show CDR1 as MNHEY and CDR2 as SVGAGI. As DNA, the CDR3 is TGTGCCAGCAGTCCTTGGACTAGGCATGAGCAGTTCTTC. Encoded protein: CASSPWTRHEQFF.